This T cell receptor beta chain was identified in a study of T cells in Graves' hyperthyroidism and ophthalmopathy. From RNA transcripts, TCR beta CDR3 regions were amplified. First-round RT-PCR of the TCR CDR3 relied on the HTBI primer set. TCRdb re-called the multiplex PCR reads through MiXCR, storing one row per CDR3 protein. The profile shows around 99,000 distinct CDR3 sequences, approximately 15% of them singletons. Trimming at V came to 6 bases and at J to 0 bases, leaving 23 bases not matched to a gene. The V gene's germline CDR1 is DFQATT and CDR2 SNEGSKA (reference sequence). The CDR3 has 19 residues.

The chain employs TRBV20-1 and TRBJ2-7, with 7 bases fitting TRBD2. Sequencing used blood. The clonotype originates from a woman aged 50 to 65 with Graves' hyperthyroidism. The DNA for the CDR3 is TGCAGTGCCCCCGGGACCGGGACTACCTTCCCTCTCCCCTCCTACGAGCAGTACTTC. This gives the protein CSAPGTGTTFPLPSYEQYF.